A single sample gave rise to the 27 T cell receptor beta chains below, sequenced in a study of Tregs in tolerant kidney transplant recipients. Clones were read by immunoSEQ multiplex PCR, and TCRdb kept only the in-frame ones, dropping some. The sample data list roughly 50,000 clones. This specimen was CD4+ T cells from blood, taken before the transplant. These receptors were obtained from a human donor who received a combined kidney and bone marrow transplant.

For this clone: The read terminates 3 residues ahead of where the CDR3 ends, so the germline J gene completes it. The chain carries TRBV7-6 and TRBJ1-1, with D unclear. The ends were cut back, 4 bases at V and 5 bases at J, with 11 bases in the middle. The CDR3 consists of 13 residues. CDR1 is SGHVS, CDR2 FNYEAQ, per germline. CDR3 residues: CASSSEVRTEAFF. The covered CDR3 bases are TGTGCCAGCAGCTCCGAGGTCCGTACTGAA. The complete variable domain, with remaining parts taken from reference TRBV7-6 and TRBJ1-1, reads GAGVSQSPRYKVTKRGQDVALRCDPISGHVSLYWYRQALGQGPEFLTYFNYEAQQDKSGLPNDRFSAERPEGSISTLTIQRTEQRDSAMYRCASSSEVRTEAFFGQGTRLTVV.

Concerning this clone itself: The CDR3 end is not reached by the read, which stops 3 residues before it; the germline J gene fills it in. The V call is TRBV10-3, the J call TRBJ1-3, with a tentative D call TRBD1 (6 bases). Trimming took off 3 bases at V and 5 bases at J, with 17 bases between the two ends. Germline CDR1 ENHRY, CDR2 SYGVKD. The CDR3 is 16 amino acids. The covered CDR3 bases are TGTGCCATCAGTGATCCCTACAGGGATGGTAGAAACACC. Protein product: CAISDPYRDGRNT. The full CDR3 protein reads CAISDPYRDGRNTIYF.

As to this clone: The observed sequence ends 3 residues before the CDR3 terminus, with the missing tail filled in from the germline J gene. The genes are TRBV5-5 and TRBJ2-2; TRBD2 is a possible D gene (5 bases). V lost 7 bases and J 1 base, leaving 8 bases between the germline ends. The germline gives CDR1 SGHKS, CDR2 YYEKEE (reference sequence). This CDR3 spans 13 amino acids. CDR3 sequence: CASLRGNTGELFF. Partial CDR3 DNA: TGTGCCAGCCTCCGGGGGAACACCGGGGAG.

On this clone itself: Sequencing ends 3 residues short of the CDR3 end; the germline J gene provides the rest. The chain recombines TRBV2 with TRBJ1-5; D remains ambiguous. V shed 2 bases and J shed 4 bases, with 9 bases lying between them. Germline V gives CDR1 SNHLY, CDR2 FYNNEI. The CDR3 sequence is 14 residues long. The chain's CDR3 is CASSERVVNQPQHF. CDR3 DNA (partial): TGTGCCAGCAGTGAAAGGGTGGTGAATCAGCCC.

Of note for this clone: The read terminates 3 residues ahead of where the CDR3 ends, so the germline J gene completes it. The V and J genes are TRBV5-6 and TRBJ1-5; TRBD1 agrees at 8 bases. Germline loops: CDR1 SGHDT, CDR2 YYEEEE. CDR3 length: 15 amino acids. Trimming took 4 bases from V and 8 from J; bases not matched to a gene: 11. The CDR3 bases that were read are TGTGCCAGCAGCCAAGGCTCAGGGGGCGGGGAGCCC. This gives the protein CASSQGSGGGEP. The whole CDR3 is CASSQGSGGGEPQHF.

In the case of this clone: Read coverage stops 3 residues before the CDR3 terminus; the germline J gene supplies the remainder. The V call is TRBV5-1, the J call TRBJ2-2, with TRBD2 as a possible D gene (5 bases). Trimming took off 3 bases at V and 3 bases at J, with 9 bases between the two ends. There are 14 residues in the CDR3. Germline CDR1 and CDR2: SGHRS and YFSETQ. The CDR3 sequence is CASSSRADTGELFF. The CDR3 bases that were read are TGCGCCAGCAGCTCCCGAGCGGACACCGGGGAG.

Worth noting for this clone: The missing CDR3 end, 3 residues past where the read stops, is filled in from the germline J gene. The gene calls are TRBV7-9 and TRBJ1-2; 12 bases line up with TRBD1. The CDR3 is 15 residues long. Germline CDR1 reads SEHNR; CDR2 reads FQNEAQ (reference sequence). CDR3 bases read: TGTGCCAGCAGCTTACGGGACAGGGGGCAATGGGGC. This sequence encodes CASSLRDRGQWG. The whole CDR3 protein is CASSLRDRGQWGYTF.

In regard to this clone: The read gets to within 3 residues of the CDR3 end, and the germline J gene fills in the rest. This sequence joins TRBV7-2 and TRBJ1-2; 8 bases agree with TRBD1. This CDR3 spans 15 amino acids. Germline CDR1 reads SGHTA; CDR2 reads FQGNSA. V gave up 5 bases and J gave up 2 bases; unmatched junction bases: 7. The CDR3 protein is CASSHPGQGNYGYTF. Partial CDR3 DNA: TGTGCCAGCAGCCACCCCGGACAGGGCAACTATGGC.

About this clone itself: The read ends 3 residues shy of where the CDR3 ends; the end is completed using the germline J gene. This chain connects TRBV7-2 to TRBJ2-7; TRBD1 agrees at 9 bases. Trimming at V came to 0 bases and at J to 3 bases, leaving 3 bases not matched to a gene. This CDR3 region has 15 residues. Germline-derived CDR1 and CDR2 are SGHTA and FQGNSA. Incomplete CDR3 DNA: TGTGCCAGCAGCTTAGCTGAGACAGGGGGCTACGAG. Translating gives CASSLAETGGYE. The CDR3 in full is CASSLAETGGYEQYF.

A note on this clone: The read comes to an end 3 residues before the CDR3 does, leaving the germline J gene to fill in the end. The chain couples TRBV7-9 to TRBJ2-1, with 7 bases identical to TRBD2. The CDR3 length is 13 residues. V shed 7 bases and J 9 bases; nucleotides not matched to a gene: 9. The germline V gene has CDR1 SEHNR and CDR2 FQNEAQ (reference sequence). The sequenced CDR3 bases are TGTGCCAGCACCCGAGGGGAGGGGAGTGAG. Its protein product is CASTRGEGSE. The complete CDR3 reads CASTRGEGSEQFF.

As concerns this clone: The CDR3 goes on 3 residues after the read ends, and that part is filled in from the germline J gene. The chain uses TRBV10-3 and TRBJ2-3; TRBD1 aligns across 7 bases. The V and J ends lost 3 bases and 6 bases, in that order; junction bases with no gene match: 18. The CDR3 totals 18 residues. Germline CDR1 reads ENHRY; CDR2 reads SYGVKD. The CDR3: CAISDFKLLQGPRDTQYF. CDR3 DNA, as far as it was read: TGTGCCATCAGTGATTTCAAACTCCTACAGGGGCCTAGGGATACG.

Note on this clone: The DNA ends 3 residues before the CDR3 does, and the rest of the CDR3 is filled in from the germline J gene. The chain uses TRBV18 and TRBJ1-6; the match to TRBD1 covers 8 bases. This CDR3 is 13 amino acids long. Per germline, CDR1 KGHSH and CDR2 LQKENI. V lost 6 bases to trimming and J lost 10 bases; unmatched junction nucleotides: 5. CDR3 sequence reads: CASSTGGDSPLHF. The CDR3 bases that were read are TGTGCCAGCTCCACAGGGGGGGACTCACCC.

The sequenced part of the CDR3 DNA is TGCGCCAGCAGCACGCTCGGGACTACCCAGGGGACC. The encoded protein is CASSTLGTTQGT. The entire CDR3 reads CASSTLGTTQGTQYF. This chain uses TRBV5-1 with TRBJ2-5, with 7 bases identical to TRBD2. The read is 3 residues too short to cover the CDR3 end, so that end is filled in from the germline J gene. The germline V gene encodes CDR1 SGHRS and CDR2 YFSETQ. V lost 4 bases, J lost 7 bases, and 13 bases stayed unmatched. CDR3 length equals 15 residues.

On this clone: Read data end 3 residues before the CDR3 end; the end is taken from the germline J gene. The chain combines TRBV5-5 with TRBJ1-2; 7 nucleotides agree with TRBD1. This CDR3 spans 12 amino acids. Germline V gene lookup returns CDR1 SGHKS and CDR2 YYEKEE (reference sequence). The CDR3 DNA, read in part, is TGTGCCAGCAGCTTGGGACAGGGCGGC. This sequence encodes CASSLGQGG. The whole CDR3 protein reads CASSLGQGGYTF.

A word on this clone: The read ends 3 residues before the CDR3 terminus; that terminus is restored from the germline J gene. J is TRBJ1-3 and V is TRBV7-9; D is undetermined. Germline CDR1 and CDR2: SEHNR and FQNEAQ (reference sequence). The CDR3 is made up of 13 amino acids. V was cut by 11 bases and J by 2 bases, with 13 bases left in between. This CDR3 is CAAFVVAGNTIYF. The CDR3 DNA, read in part, is TGTGCCGCCTTTGTGGTAGCTGGAAACACC.

Notes on this clone: The DNA ends 3 residues before the CDR3 does, and the rest of the CDR3 is filled in from the germline J gene. The V gene is TRBV7-6, the J gene TRBJ2-5, with 13 bases matching TRBD2. Germline V gene data show CDR1 as SGHVS and CDR2 as FNYEAQ. The CDR3 covers 18 residues. Trimming took 5 bases from V and 0 from J; bases not matched to a gene: 9. CDR3 bases read: TGTGCCAGCAGCCCCGGGACTAGCGGGGCCGGATACCAAGAGACC. Residues: CASSPGTSGAGYQET. The whole CDR3 sequence is CASSPGTSGAGYQETQYF.

CDR3 bases read: TGTGCCAGCAGCCCCTACCAAGGGTCAGATACG. Translating gives CASSPYQGSDT. The complete CDR3 reads CASSPYQGSDTQYF. The rearrangement uses TRBV7-9 and TRBJ2-3, with D hard to call. The read falls 3 residues short of the CDR3 end, and the missing part is taken from the germline J gene. The CDR3 loop spans 14 amino acids. Per the germline V gene, CDR1 is SEHNR and CDR2 is FQNEAQ (reference sequence). V was cut by 5 bases and J by 4 bases, with 13 bases left in between. The full variable domain, in which reference TRBV7-9 and TRBJ2-3 provide the parts outside the CDR3, is DTGVSQNPRHKITKRGQNVTFRCDPISEHNRLYWYRQTLGQGPEFLTYFQNEAQLEKSRLLSDRFSAERPKGSFSTLEIQRTEQGDSAMYLCASSPYQGSDTQYFGPGTRLTVL.

Here the CDR3 reads CASRRGETQYF. Incomplete CDR3 DNA: TGTGCCAGCAGACGCGGGGAGACC. The chain employs TRBV7-9 and TRBJ2-5; tentative D call: TRBD2 (5 bases). Sequencing ends 3 residues short of the CDR3 end; the germline J gene provides the rest. Germline CDR1 SEHNR, CDR2 FQNEAQ (reference sequence). The V end was cut by 6 bases, the J end by 5 bases, with 7 bases between. CDR3 length equals 11 residues.

For this clone: The read ends 3 residues early relative to the CDR3; the germline J gene fills the gap. The rearrangement joins TRBV13 to TRBJ2-3, with unresolved D. Germline lookup yields CDR1 PRHDT and CDR2 FYEKMQ (reference sequence). The CDR3 has 14 residues. The V end lost 8 bases, the J end lost 0 bases, and 12 bases lay between the germline ends. The covered CDR3 bases are TGTGCCAGCCACCTTCGAACTAGCACAGATACG. Translated, it gives CASHLRTSTDT. The full CDR3 reads CASHLRTSTDTQYF.

Details on this clone: The missing CDR3 end, 3 residues past where the read stops, is filled in from the germline J gene. This chain connects TRBV5-1 to TRBJ2-2; 10 bases map to TRBD2. V lost 1 base and J lost 5; bases outside the gene matches: 11. Per germline, CDR1 SGHRS and CDR2 YFSETQ. The CDR3 totals 18 residues. The CDR3 loop reads CASSLRSGGAAVTGELFF. The CDR3 bases that were read are TGCGCCAGCAGCTTGCGGAGCGGGGGGGCCGCGGTTACCGGGGAG. Together with reference TRBV5-1 and TRBJ2-2, the CDR3 gives the full variable domain: KAGVTQTPRYLIKTRGQQVTLSCSPISGHRSVSWYQQTPGQGLQFLFEYFSETQRNKGNFPGRFSGRQFSNSRSEMNVSTLELGDSALYLCASSLRSGGAAVTGELFFGEGSRLTVL.

A note on this clone: With the read ending 3 residues before the CDR3 end, the germline J gene is used to fill in that end. This chain connects TRBV7-9 to TRBJ1-1, with unresolved D. Between the trimmed V and J ends, which lost 7 bases and 1 base, there was a span of 7 bases. Germline V gene data show CDR1 as SEHNR and CDR2 as FQNEAQ (reference sequence). This CDR3 has 12 residues. The DNA read from the CDR3 is TGTGCCAGCACCCTTTCGAACACTGAA. This translates into CASTLSNTE. The CDR3, in full, reads CASTLSNTEAFF.

On this clone: The CDR3 is cut off 3 residues early in the read; its end comes from the germline J gene. The chain carries TRBV30 and TRBJ1-5; 8 nucleotides align to TRBD1. CDR3 length: 14 residues. The ends lost 2 bases at V and 5 bases at J; junction bases unmatched: 5. Germline lookup yields CDR1 GTSNPN and CDR2 SVGIG (reference sequence). The CDR3 region is CAWSLTGGYQPQHF. The CDR3 DNA, read in part, is TGTGCCTGGAGTTTAACAGGGGGGTATCAGCCC.

Note on this clone: The read terminates 3 residues ahead of where the CDR3 ends, so the germline J gene completes it. The chain employs TRBV6-1 and TRBJ2-2, with TRBD2 matching over 7 bases. J lost 1 base, V lost 2 bases, and 4 bases had no gene match. CDR1 is MNHNS, CDR2 SASEGT, per germline. CDR3 size: 16 residues. The sequenced part of the CDR3 DNA is TGTGCCAGCAGTGAACGGGGGGACCGGAACACCGGGGAG. Its translation is CASSERGDRNTGE. The CDR3 in full is CASSERGDRNTGELFF.

Incomplete CDR3 DNA: TGTGCCAGCAGCTTGGTTCTAGCGGGAACAGATACG. Amino acid sequence: CASSLVLAGTDT. The CDR3 reads in full as CASSLVLAGTDTQYF. V usage is TRBV11-2 and J usage is TRBJ2-3; 9 bases are a match to TRBD2. The CDR3 end falls 3 residues outside the read, so it is completed with the germline J gene. The CDR3 loop spans 15 amino acids. From germline, CDR1 is SGHAT and CDR2 FQNNGV. The junction had 4 bases not matched to a gene; V was cut back by 3 bases and J by 3 bases.

With regard to this clone: The read stops 3 residues short of the end of the CDR3; the missing end is completed from the germline J gene. The chain carries TRBV19 and TRBJ1-4, with TRBD1 matching over 7 bases. V lost 5 bases and J lost 7; bases outside the gene matches: 7. Germline CDR1 is LNHDA and CDR2 is SQIVND (reference sequence). The length of the CDR3 is 14 residues. CDR3 bases read: TGTGCCAGTAGTTCTGACAGGGCAACTGAAAAA. This sequence encodes CASSSDRATEK. In full, the CDR3 reads CASSSDRATEKLFF.

With regard to this clone: The read gets to within 3 residues of the CDR3 end, and the germline J gene fills in the rest. This chain joins TRBV19 and TRBJ2-3, with 7 bases identical to TRBD1. Trimming took 1 base from V and 6 from J; bases not matched to a gene: 10. Germline V gene sequence: CDR1 LNHDA, CDR2 SQIVND (reference sequence). The CDR3 length is 16 residues. The part of the CDR3 DNA that was read is TGTGCCAGTAGTATAGCCTTTTCGGCCAGGGGGGATACG. It encodes CASSIAFSARGDT. The full CDR3 protein reads CASSIAFSARGDTQYF.

Comment on this clone: From the germline J gene comes the end of the CDR3, since the read stops 3 residues before it. The rearrangement joins TRBV7-2 to TRBJ2-4, with 8 bases aligning to TRBD1. V was clipped by 6 bases and J by 8 bases; unmatched bases: 3. This CDR3 spans 12 amino acids. Per germline, CDR1 SGHTA and CDR2 FQGNSA. The CDR3: CASRPGGDIQYF. CDR3 DNA, as far as it was read: TGTGCCAGCAGACCAGGGGGCGACATT.